This T cell receptor (beta chain) stems from a study of cytomegalovirus exposure and HLA in healthy donors. This CDR3 is built from 14 residues. CDR1 GTSNPN and CDR2 SVGIG come from the germline V gene (reference sequence). The germline V and J ends were trimmed by 1 base and 7 bases, with 13 bases remaining between them. This clone occurred a few times. PCR amplification relied on 60 Vbeta primers (plus 13 Jbeta primers). Only in-frame clones appear in the TCRdb table, and some are missing; sequencing was by immunoSEQ multiplex PCR. The profile shows 57,000 or so clones, around three quarters of them singletons.

The source is a woman aged 55-70 years in good health and CMV-seropositive. The sample taken for sequencing was PBMCs. V is TRBV30 and J is TRBJ1-4; D uncertain. The chain's CDR3 is CAWSEPGRREKLFF. The CDR3 DNA sequence: TGTGCCTGGAGTGAACCGGGGAGGCGTGAAAAACTGTTTTTT.